The T cell receptor beta chain described here comes from a study of human T cells and chemical hapten exposure. Whole-study context: The patients, most of them female, presented with alopecia areata, totalis or universalis.

V was clipped by 9 bases and J by 4 bases; unmatched bases: 12. CDR3 length equals 16 residues. Germline V lookup: CDR1 KGHDR, CDR2 SFDVKD. Worth noting for this clonotype: Antigen specificity is unknown.

The study, taken as a whole, reports: Given that the donors had alopecia, their immune response may differ from that seen in healthy people.

Individual cDNA molecules in this library carried unique molecular identifiers. TCRdb called the RACE reads again in MiXCR, with one record for every CDR3 protein. The table lists 55,000 to 75,000 distinct CDR3 sequences, 12% of them singletons. Time point reported: patch test 3, about 24 weeks after DPC sensitization. Treatment reported: therapeutic diphenylcyclopropenone sensitization with weekly scalp DPC. The sample was whole blood, taken in connection with sensitization to the hapten diphenylcyclopropenone (DPC). This receptor was taken from a man aged 30-40 years with alopecia areata. Some clones in this sample may be carry-over from other donors' samples. The V gene is TRBV24-1, the J gene TRBJ2-2, with 8 bases lining up with TRBD2. CDR3 residues: CATSQRGRTTTGELFF. The CDR3 coding sequence is TGTGCCACCTCGCAGCGGGGGCGAACTACCACCGGGGAGCTGTTTTTT.